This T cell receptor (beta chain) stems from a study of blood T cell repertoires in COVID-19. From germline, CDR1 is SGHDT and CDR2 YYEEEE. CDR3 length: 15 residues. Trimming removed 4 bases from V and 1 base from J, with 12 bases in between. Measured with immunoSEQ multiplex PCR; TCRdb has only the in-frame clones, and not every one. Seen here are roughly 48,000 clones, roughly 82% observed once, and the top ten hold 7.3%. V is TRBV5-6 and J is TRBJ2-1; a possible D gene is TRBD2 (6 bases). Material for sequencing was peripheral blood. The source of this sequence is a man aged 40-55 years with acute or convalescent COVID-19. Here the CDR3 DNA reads TGTGCCAGCAGCGGGGGGACTCTATCCTACAATGAGCAGTTCTTC. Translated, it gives CASSGGTLSYNEQFF.